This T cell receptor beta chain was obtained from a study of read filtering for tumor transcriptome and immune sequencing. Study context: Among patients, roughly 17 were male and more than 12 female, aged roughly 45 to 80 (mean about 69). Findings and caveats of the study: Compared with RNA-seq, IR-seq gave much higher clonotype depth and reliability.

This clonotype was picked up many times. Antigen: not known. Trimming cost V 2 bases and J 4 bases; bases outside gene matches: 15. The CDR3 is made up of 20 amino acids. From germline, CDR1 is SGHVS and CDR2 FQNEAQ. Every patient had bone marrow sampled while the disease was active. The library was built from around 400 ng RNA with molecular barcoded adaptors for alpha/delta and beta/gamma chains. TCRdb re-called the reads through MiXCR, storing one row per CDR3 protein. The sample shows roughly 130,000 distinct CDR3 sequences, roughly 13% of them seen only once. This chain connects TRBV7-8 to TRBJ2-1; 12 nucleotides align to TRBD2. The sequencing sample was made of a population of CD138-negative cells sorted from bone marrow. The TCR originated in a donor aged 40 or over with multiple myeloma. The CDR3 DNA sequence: TGTGCCAGCAGCTTACGAACACCTATCGGACTAGCGGGGCTATACAATGAGCAGTTCTTC. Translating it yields CASSLRTPIGLAGLYNEQFF.